The clone carrying this T cell receptor beta chain has only a few counts. No antigen is known for it. MiXCR, run by TCRdb on the 5' RACE reads, gives a single entry per CDR3 protein. The sample carries 560,000 or so distinct CDR3 sequences, 17% recorded once. The record originates from a study of T-cell memory formation after mild COVID-19. Background on the study: Largely, the TCR clusters proved donor specific. Study-wide results and caveats: Pre-infection memory already had some responding clones, implying cross-reactive memory joined. Among contracting clones, CD4+ were mainly CM/EM and CD8+ enriched in EMRA.

This TCR derives from an adult woman who had mild COVID-19 (a few samples of this study predate the infection). Cell type and time point are not known. The sample consisted of PBMCs or a T cell subset sorted from them (not recorded which).

CDR3 DNA sequence: TGTGCCAGTAGGGGTAGTGGTCGGGGAAACACCATATATTTT. This translates into CASRGSGRGNTIYF. V and J are TRBV6-5 and TRBJ1-3; D may be TRBD1 (5 bases). The CDR3 contains 14 residues. V gave up 9 bases and J gave up 4 bases, with 16 bases separating them. Germline CDR1 and CDR2: MNHEY and SVGAGI.